Listed below are T cell receptor beta chains from one sample, sequenced in a study of breast tumors, draining lymph nodes, adjacent tissues. Each CDR3 protein is one row after TCRdb ran MiXCR on the multiplex PCR reads. The sample records 290,000 or so distinct CDR3 sequences, around 31% being singletons. Specimen: axillary lymph node tissue. The origin of the receptors is a female donor with breast cancer. Some clones in this sample may be carry-over from other donors' samples. CDR3s include the opening cysteine and the closing phenylalanine or tryptophan. Each record gives: V gene, clone size, J gene, D gene, CDR3 DNA, CDR3 protein. A D gene is named only where the DNA matches it firmly. Size values are once, few and many counts, or a class for expanded clones, and some rows have none.

TRBV29-1,-,TRBJ2-1,TRBD1,TGCAGCGTTGAAGGACCGGGACAGGGGTCCGTTACTGAGCAGTTCTTC,CSVEGPGQGSVTEQFF
TRBV6-1,-,TRBJ1-5,-,TGTGCCAGCACAGAAAGTAGCAATCAGCCCCAGCATTTT,CASTESSNQPQHF
TRBV9,few,TRBJ2-1,-,TGTGCCAGCAGCGTTGGACAGACCTCCTACAATGAGCAGTTCTTC,CASSVGQTSYNEQFF
TRBV5-5,-,TRBJ2-6,TRBD2,TGTGCCAGCAGCCGGGGACAGGCACCCGGGACTAGCGGGACTCGGTCTGGGGCCAACGTCCTGACTTTC,CASSRGQAPGTSGTRSGANVLTF
TRBV20-1,many,TRBJ2-7,-,TGCAGTGCTAGAACAGCGACTGTCTACGAGCAGTACTTC,CSARTATVYEQYF
TRBV6-5,-,TRBJ2-3,TRBD2,TGTGCCAGCAGTCGACATCCCCCAACTAGCGGGAGGCGAGGAGGGACAGATACGCAGTATTTT,CASSRHPPTSGRRGGTDTQYF
TRBV7-6,many,TRBJ2-5,TRBD1,TGTGCCAGCAGCTTAGAGCAGGGGGAAGAGACCCAGTACTTC,CASSLEQGEETQYF
TRBV6-5,few,TRBJ2-1,TRBD2,TGTGCCAGCAGCGCCCAGCGGGGGGGGCTGGTCAATGAGCAGTTCTTC,CASSAQRGGLVNEQFF
TRBV6-2/TRBV6-3,many,TRBJ2-3,-,TGTGCCAGCAGTTGGACAGAAATCACAGATACGCAGTATTTT,CASSWTEITDTQYF
TRBV15,many,TRBJ2-7,TRBD1,TGTGCCACCACCCCGACAGGGGGCTCACTCGAGCAGTACTTC,CATTPTGGSLEQYF
TRBV19,many,TRBJ1-6,-,TGTGCCAGTAGTATAGATCGGATTTCCTATAATTCACCCCTCCACTTT,CASSIDRISYNSPLHF
TRBV20-1,once,TRBJ2-5,TRBD1,TGCAGTGCTAGTAGTCAGGGGGATCAGCCCCAGTACTTC,CSASSQGDQPQYF
TRBV20-1,many,TRBJ2-3,-,TGCAGTGCTTATGGCACAGATACGCAGTATTTT,CSAYGTDTQYF
TRBV5-1,-,TRBJ2-5,TRBD2,TGCGCCAGCACCCCTTTCGGGAGGGGGAAAGAGACCCAGTACTTC,CASTPFGRGKETQYF
TRBV11-2,-,TRBJ2-5,TRBD2,TGTGCCAGCAGCCCCCGACTAGCGGGCCCCCAAGAGACCCAGTACTTC,CASSPRLAGPQETQYF
TRBV4-1,many,TRBJ2-3,TRBD2,TGCGCCAGCAGCAGACTAGCGGAGAGCACAGATACGCAGTATTTT,CASSRLAESTDTQYF
TRBV7-5,-,TRBJ2-7,-,-,CISVPEASRGLAGGEQYF
TRBV3-1,-,TRBJ2-3,TRBD2,TGTGCCAGCAGTACAGGACTAGCCAACACAGATACGCAGTATTTT,CASSTGLANTDTQYF
TRBV18,-,TRBJ2-3,-,TGTGCCAGCTCATCCCGGCAACAAGACACAGATACGCAGTATTTT,CASSSRQQDTDTQYF
TRBV7-2,many,TRBJ2-7,-,TGTGCCAGCAGCAGGACAGCGGGATCCTACGAGCAGTACTTC,CASSRTAGSYEQYF
TRBV6-2/TRBV6-3,-,TRBJ1-5,-,TGTGCCAGCAGTTACTACGGGATAGAAAGCAATCAGCCCCAGCATTTT,CASSYYGIESNQPQHF
TRBV2,-,TRBJ2-7,-,TGTGCCGGCAGTGAGCGTAACGAGCAGTACTTC,CAGSERNEQYF
TRBV6-6,many,TRBJ1-5,-,TGTGCCAGCGGCTTTACAGTGATCAGCAATCAGCCCCAGCATTTT,CASGFTVISNQPQHF
TRBV5-5,many,TRBJ2-5,-,TGTGCCAGCAGCTTGGCCGGGACACCGCAAGAGACCCAGTACTTC,CASSLAGTPQETQYF
TRBV14,many,TRBJ2-2,-,TGTGCCAGCAGCCATCGCACTTCTTACGGGGAGCTGTTTTTT,CASSHRTSYGELFF
TRBV15,-,TRBJ2-5,TRBD2,TGTGCCACCAGCAGACTAATAGCGGGGACGGCGGAAGAGACCCAGTACTTC,CATSRLIAGTAEETQYF
TRBV29-1,many,TRBJ2-1,-,TGCAGCGTTGGTGGGATTTCCTACAATGAGCAGTTCTTC,CSVGGISYNEQFF
TRBV7-8,many,TRBJ2-5,-,TGTGCCAGCAGCCCGAGAGGACAAGAGACCCAGTACTTC,CASSPRGQETQYF
TRBV12-3/TRBV12-4,many,TRBJ1-2,-,TGTGCCAGCAGTTTTGACCGGGGCTATGGCTACACCTTC,CASSFDRGYGYTF
TRBV10-3,many,TRBJ1-2,-,TGTGCCATCCGGGACAACTATGGCTACACCTTC,CAIRDNYGYTF
TRBV12-3/TRBV12-4,-,TRBJ1-1,TRBD1,TGTGCCAGCAGTCTCTGGACAGGGCGTGCGAACACTGAAGCTTTCTTT,CASSLWTGRANTEAFF
TRBV11-1,many,TRBJ1-2,-,TGTGCCAGCAGCCAAAATCGATTGTCTGACGAATATGGCTACACCTTC,CASSQNRLSDEYGYTF
TRBV12-3/TRBV12-4,-,TRBJ2-1,TRBD2,TGTGCCAGCACCAGGACTAGCGGGCGAAATGAGCAGCTCTTC,CASTRTSGRNEQLF
TRBV15,-,TRBJ2-5,-,TGTGCCACCAGCAGAGAGTGGGCAGGCCAAGAGACCCAGTACTTC,CATSREWAGQETQYF
TRBV19,many,TRBJ1-5,TRBD1,TGTGCCAGTAGTTTCACCGGGACAGAGAATCAGCCCCAGCATTTT,CASSFTGTENQPQHF
TRBV24-1,many,TRBJ1-2,TRBD1,TGTGCCACCAGTGACCCAGGGGGCTCGGGCGGCTACACCTTC,CATSDPGGSGGYTF
TRBV29-1,many,TRBJ2-1,TRBD2,TGCAGCGTTGAATCTGCGGGAGGGAGGGGCAATGAGCAGTTCTTC,CSVESAGGRGNEQFF
TRBV3-1,few,TRBJ2-3,TRBD2,TGTGCCAGCAGCTTAACGGGGGGGATGACCCCAGATACGCAGTATTTT,CASSLTGGMTPDTQYF
TRBV6-5,many,TRBJ2-2,-,TGTGCCAGCAGTTACGGCCGACTCACCGGGGAGCTGTTTTTT,CASSYGRLTGELFF
TRBV9,many,TRBJ1-2,-,TGTGCCAGCAGCGTAGCAGCGGGGACCAACTATGGCTACACCTTC,CASSVAAGTNYGYTF
TRBV6-1,many,TRBJ1-2,-,TGTGCCAGCAGTGACAGCTATGGCTACACCTTC,CASSDSYGYTF